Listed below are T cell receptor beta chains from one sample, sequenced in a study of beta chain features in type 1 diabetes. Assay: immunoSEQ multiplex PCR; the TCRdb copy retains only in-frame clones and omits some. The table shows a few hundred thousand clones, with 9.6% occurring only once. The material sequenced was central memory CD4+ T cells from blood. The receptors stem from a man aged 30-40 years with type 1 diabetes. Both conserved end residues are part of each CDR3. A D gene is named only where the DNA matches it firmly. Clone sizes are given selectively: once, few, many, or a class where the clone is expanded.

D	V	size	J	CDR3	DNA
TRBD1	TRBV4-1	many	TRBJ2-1	CASSQQGYEQFF	TGCGCCAGCAGTCAACAGGGGTATGAGCAGTTCTTC
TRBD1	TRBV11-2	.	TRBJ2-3	CASSLRDRVTDTQYF	TGTGCCAGCAGCCTCCGGGACAGGGTAACAGATACGCAGTATTTT
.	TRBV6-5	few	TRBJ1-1	CASSYSLGMGNTEAFF	TGTGCCAGCAGTTACTCGCTAGGGATGGGGAACACTGAAGCTTTCTTT
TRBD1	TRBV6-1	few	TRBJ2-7	CASSPNRGPYEQYF	TGTGCCAGCAGCCCAAACAGGGGTCCCTACGAGCAGTACTTC
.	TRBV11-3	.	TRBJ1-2	CASSPGRVGYTF	TGTGCCAGCAGCCCCGGCAGGGTTGGCTACACCTTC
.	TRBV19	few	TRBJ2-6	CASSIPSISGANVLTF	TGTGCCAGTAGTATACCGAGCATCTCTGGGGCCAACGTCCTGACTTTC
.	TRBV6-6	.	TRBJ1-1	CASSYVTGAFF	TGTGCCAGCAGTTACGTGACAGGAGCTTTCTTT
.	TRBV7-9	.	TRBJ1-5	CASSPGGGYNQPQHF	TGTGCCAGCAGCCCCGGGGGGGGGTACAATCAGCCCCAGCATTTT
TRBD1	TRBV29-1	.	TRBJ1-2	CSADRGQGYTF	TGCAGCGCGGACAGGGGGCAAGGCTACACCTTC
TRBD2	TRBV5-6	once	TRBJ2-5	CASSSVLAGSVETQYF	TGTGCCAGCAGTTCCGTTCTAGCGGGATCGGTGGAGACCCAGTACTTC
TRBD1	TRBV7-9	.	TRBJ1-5	CASSRGQNNQPQHF	TGTGCCAGCAGCCGGGGACAGAATAATCAGCCCCAGCATTTT
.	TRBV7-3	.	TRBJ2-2	CASSWTVPGELFF	TGTGCCAGCAGCTGGACAGTACCCGGGGAGCTGTTTTTT
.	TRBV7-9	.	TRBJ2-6	CASSLVGGANVLTF	TGTGCCAGCAGCTTAGTAGGTGGGGCCAACGTCCTGACTTTC
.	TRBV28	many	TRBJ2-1	CATKGYNEQFF	TGTGCCACGAAGGGATACAATGAGCAGTTCTTC
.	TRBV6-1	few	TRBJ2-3	CASSRVIGTQYF	TGTGCCAGCAGCCGAGTGATCGGTACGCAGTATTTT
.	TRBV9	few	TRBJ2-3	CASSVGADTQYF	TGTGCCAGCAGCGTAGGTGCAGATACGCAGTATTTT
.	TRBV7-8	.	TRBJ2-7	CASSFLEGGSEQYF	TGTGCCAGCAGCTTTTTAGAAGGGGGTAGTGAGCAGTACTTC
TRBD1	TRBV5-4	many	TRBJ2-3	CASSWDSSTTDTQYF	TGTGCCAGCAGCTGGGACAGCAGTACCACAGATACGCAGTATTTT
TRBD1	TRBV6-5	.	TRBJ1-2	CASSRDRGLGGYTF	TGTGCCAGCAGTCGGGACAGGGGCCTGGGTGGCTACACCTTC
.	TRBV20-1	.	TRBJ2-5	CSAASTGTQYF	TGCAGTGCTGCGTCAACAGGGACCCAGTACTTC
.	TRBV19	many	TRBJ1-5	CASGRQATGSNQPQHF	TGTGCCAGTGGACGACAGGCCACGGGGAGCAATCAGCCCCAGCATTTT
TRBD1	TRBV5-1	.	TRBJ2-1	CASSPGTGNNEQFF	TGCGCCAGCAGCCCAGGGACAGGAAACAATGAGCAGTTCTTC
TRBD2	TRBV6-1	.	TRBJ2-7	CASSPGLAGGEQYF	TGTGCCAGCAGTCCGGGACTAGCGGGAGGCGAGCAGTACTTC
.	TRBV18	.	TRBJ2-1	CASSPPMKDYNEQFF	TGTGCCAGCTCACCACCGATGAAGGACTACAATGAGCAGTTCTTC
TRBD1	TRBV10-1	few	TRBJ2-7	CASRGQGTLAEQYF	TGCGCCAGCAGAGGACAGGGGACCTTGGCCGAGCAGTACTTC
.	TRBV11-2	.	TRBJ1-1	CASSRLRGEAFF	TGTGCCAGCAGCAGACTTAGGGGCGAAGCTTTCTTT
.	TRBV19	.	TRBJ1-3	CASMKDRGNTIYF	TGTGCCAGTATGAAGGACCGTGGAAACACCATATATTTT
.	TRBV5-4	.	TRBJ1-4	CASSLEHRVNNEKLFF	TGTGCCAGCAGCTTGGAACACAGGGTGAACAATGAAAAACTGTTTTTT
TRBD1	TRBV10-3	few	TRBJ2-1	CAIKGTGGEVQAYNEQFF	TGTGCCATCAAGGGGACAGGGGGCGAAGTGCAGGCCTACAATGAGCAGTTCTTC
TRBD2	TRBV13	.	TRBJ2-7	CASRSSPQRGPYEQYF	TGTGCCAGCAGGTCCTCCCCCCAGCGGGGCCCCTACGAGCAGTACTTC
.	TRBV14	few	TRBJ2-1	CASSQGVDGLVDEQFF	TGTGCCAGCAGCCAAGGGGTTGACGGGCTCGTTGATGAGCAGTTCTTC
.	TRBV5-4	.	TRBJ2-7	CASSQTGSSYEQYF	TGTGCCAGCAGCCAGACAGGTTCCTCCTACGAGCAGTACTTC
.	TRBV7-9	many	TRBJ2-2	CASSLPNTGELFF	TGTGCCAGCAGCTTACCGAACACCGGGGAGCTGTTTTTT
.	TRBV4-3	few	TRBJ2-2	CASSQGPGLNTGELFF	TGCGCCAGCAGCCAAGGTCCAGGGTTGAACACCGGGGAGCTGTTTTTT
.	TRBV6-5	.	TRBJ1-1	CASTLNTEAFF	TGTGCCAGCACCCTTAACACTGAAGCTTTCTTT